This T cell receptor (beta chain) derives from a study of cytomegalovirus exposure and HLA in healthy donors. V lost 8 bases to trimming and J lost 1 base; unmatched junction nucleotides: 8. Per germline, CDR1 SGHRS and CDR2 YFSETQ. The CDR3 extends over 14 amino acids. Both 60 Vbeta primers and 13 Jbeta primers went into the PCR. Clones were read by immunoSEQ multiplex PCR, and TCRdb kept only the in-frame ones, dropping some. The table shows 75,000 to 95,000 clones, with around two thirds occurring only once. Sequenced: PBMCs. The clonotype originates from a man between 25 and 39 years old in good health and CMV-seronegative. This chain connects TRBV5-1 to TRBJ2-5; TRBD1 matches at 7 bases. The CDR3 coding sequence is TGCGCCAGTGCTCAGGGGGTCCTCCAAGAGACCCAGTACTTC. It codes for CASAQGVLQETQYF.